Below are 20 T cell receptor beta chains sequenced from a single sample in a study of T cells after yellow fever vaccination. TCRdb fed the 5' RACE reads into MiXCR, producing one record per CDR3 protein. This repertoire shows tens of thousands of distinct CDR3 sequences, around 3.3% found once; its top ten account for approximately 0.94%. Material: PBMCs, either bulk or a sorted T-cell subset (CD4+, CD8+, memory, or dextramer-sorted; not recorded which), obtained around 45 days after the first yellow fever vaccination. The receptors here all came from a young man who received the YFV17D yellow fever vaccine.

This clonotype showed up many times. V usage is TRBV4-3 and J usage is TRBJ1-4, with D maybe TRBD1 (5 bases). V was clipped by 0 bases and J by 5 bases, with 13 bases between them. The CDR3 is 16 amino acids. CDR1 and CDR2 (germline): LGHNA, YSLEER. Here the CDR3 reads CASSQEPGAGNEKLFF. In DNA, the CDR3 is TGCGCCAGCAGCCAAGAGCCCGGGGCCGGAAATGAAAAACTGTTTTTT.

At least ten counts were recorded for this clonotype. The rearrangement links TRBV29-1 to TRBJ2-6, with a possible D match to TRBD2 (6 bases). V lost 7 bases to trimming and J lost 2 bases, with 15 bases between them. Germline loops: CDR1 SQVTM, CDR2 ANQGSEA. CDR3 size: 15 residues. CDR3 in amino acids: CSAKEGMTGANVLTF. In nucleotides, the CDR3 is TGCAGCGCGAAGGAGGGTATGACTGGGGCCAACGTCCTGACTTTC.

This clonotype showed up many times. The gene calls are TRBV19 and TRBJ1-6; 9 bases match TRBD1. From germline, CDR1 is LNHDA and CDR2 SQIVND (reference sequence). This CDR3 comprises 16 residues. After removal of 6 bases from V and 10 bases from J, the junction contained 13 bases not matched to a gene. The CDR3 DNA reads as TGTGCCAGTAGAGAATTGTACAGGGGGCTAGTATCACCCCTCCACTTT. It codes for CASRELYRGLVSPLHF. The full variable domain, its missing parts supplied by reference TRBV19 and TRBJ1-6, is DGGITQSPKYLFRKEGQNVTLSCEQNLNHDAMYWYRQDPGQGLRLIYYSQIVNDFQKGDIAEGYSVSREKKESFPLTVTSAQKNPTAFYLCASRELYRGLVSPLHFGNGTRLTVT.

This clonotype was counted ten times or more. This rearrangement joins TRBV7-6 to TRBJ1-3; D is unclear. V was pared by 5 bases and J by 0 bases, with 11 bases between. This CDR3 is 15 amino acids long. Germline CDR1 reads SGHVS; CDR2 reads FNYEAQ. This CDR3 is CASSAATYSGNTIYF. The CDR3 bases are TGTGCCAGCAGCGCGGCCACTTACTCTGGAAACACCATATATTTT.

This clonotype has ten or more counts. The genes are TRBV19 and TRBJ1-5, with D possibly TRBD1 on 6 matching bases. With 6 bases removed from V and 3 bases from J, the gap between germline ends came to 15 bases. CDR1 is LNHDA, CDR2 SQIVND, per germline (reference sequence). The CDR3 covers 15 residues. Here the CDR3 DNA reads TGTGCCAGTAGCACCGACGGGACAAACAATCAGCCCCAGCATTTT. It encodes CASSTDGTNNQPQHF.

This clonotype was detected ten times or more. This sequence joins TRBV6-1 and TRBJ2-3; D unresolved. Per the germline V gene, CDR1 is MNHNS and CDR2 is SASEGT. Trimming took 1 base from V and 2 from J, leaving 7 bases between them. This CDR3 has 14 residues. Here the CDR3 reads CASSEGGYTDTQYF. CDR3 sequence (DNA): TGTGCCAGCAGTGAAGGAGGTTACACAGATACGCAGTATTTT.

This clonotype showed up many times. The V call is TRBV4-2, the J call TRBJ1-2; maybe TRBD1 (5 bases). Germline V gene data show CDR1 as LGHNA and CDR2 as YNFKEQ. The CDR3 is made up of 16 amino acids. V was shortened by 0 bases and J by 2 bases, with 13 bases between the two germline ends. CDR3 amino acids: CASSQEVQGPNYGYTF. In nucleotides, the CDR3 is TGTGCCAGCAGCCAAGAGGTTCAGGGCCCGAACTATGGCTACACCTTC.

This clonotype was counted a few times. V and J are TRBV6-5 and TRBJ2-2, with unresolved D. The CDR3 length is 13 residues. The ends were cut back, 2 bases at V and 5 bases at J, with 6 bases in the middle. Germline V CDR1 and CDR2: MNHEY, SVGAGI. The CDR3 DNA reads TGTGCCAGCAGTTACCCCGGGACCGGGGAGCTGTTTTTT. Amino acid sequence: CASSYPGTGELFF.

Ten or more counts support this clonotype. The V gene is TRBV29-1, the J gene TRBJ2-4; D gene ambiguous. CDR1 SQVTM and CDR2 ANQGSEA come from the germline V gene. The V end lost 6 bases, the J end lost 1 base, and 10 bases lay between the germline ends. The CDR3 runs to 13 residues. For the CDR3, the DNA is TGCAGCGTAGCCTTAGTGGCCAAAAACATTCAGTACTTC. Protein sequence: CSVALVAKNIQYF.

This clonotype was counted at least ten times. The V and J genes are TRBV9 and TRBJ2-3; D uncertain. CDR3 length equals 14 residues. Germline V gives CDR1 SGDLS, CDR2 YYNGEE. V lost 0 bases, J lost 2 bases, and 7 bases lay in between. The CDR3, as DNA: TGTGCCAGCAGCGTAGCCCCTCTCACAGATACGCAGTATTTT. This sequence encodes CASSVAPLTDTQYF. Using reference TRBV9 and TRBJ2-3 for the parts outside the CDR3, the full variable domain is DSGVTQTPKHLITATGQRVTLRCSPRSGDLSVYWYQQSLDQGLQFLIQYYNGEERAKGNILERFSAQQFPDLHSELNLSSLELGDSALYFCASSVAPLTDTQYFGPGTRLTVL.

This clonotype was found many times. The chain links TRBV24-1 to TRBJ1-4; D is perhaps TRBD1 (6 bases). The ends were cut back, 4 bases at V and 7 bases at J, with 12 bases in the middle. The CDR3 contains 14 residues. Germline CDR1 and CDR2: KGHDR and SFDVKD. This chain's CDR3 is CATSDDTGSEKLFF. The CDR3 DNA is TGTGCCACCAGTGACGATACAGGGAGTGAAAAACTGTTTTTT.

Ten or more counts support this clonotype. The chain employs TRBV30 and TRBJ2-3, with 10 bases aligning to TRBD2. Germline CDR1 and CDR2: GTSNPN and SVGIG (reference sequence). The CDR3 sequence is 17 residues long. The V gene end was trimmed by 1 base and the J gene end by 6 bases; junction bases not matched to a gene: 13. The CDR3 here is CAWSAGASGGVGDTQYF. The CDR3 nucleotides are TGTGCCTGGAGTGCTGGTGCTAGCGGGGGAGTCGGGGATACGCAGTATTTT.

By sample share, this clonotype is medium-sized. The V call is TRBV20-1, the J call TRBJ2-5, with a tentative D call TRBD2 (5 bases). CDR1 and CDR2 (germline): DFQATT, SNEGSKA (reference sequence). The CDR3 consists of 11 residues. V lost 8 bases, J lost 3 bases, and 10 bases lay in between. The CDR3: CSPDGKETQYF. DNA of the CDR3: TGCAGTCCGGACGGGAAAGAGACCCAGTACTTC.

This clonotype showed up many times. The chain is built from TRBV20-1 and TRBJ1-4; 7 bases are a match to TRBD1. CDR3 length equals 13 residues. V was pared by 6 bases and J by 7 bases, with 8 bases of the junction left unmatched. Germline loops: CDR1 DFQATT, CDR2 SNEGSKA (reference sequence). CDR3 sequence reads: CSATGEWGEKLFF. Here the CDR3 DNA reads TGCAGTGCCACAGGGGAATGGGGTGAAAAACTGTTTTTT.

There are many counts of this clonotype. The genes are TRBV7-2 and TRBJ2-7; no definite D call. Trimming took off 4 bases at V and 5 bases at J, with 9 bases between the two ends. CDR1 and CDR2 (germline): SGHTA, FQGNSA. This CDR3 has 12 residues. CDR3 region: CASSSGFDEQYF. For the CDR3, the DNA is TGTGCCAGCAGCTCCGGGTTTGACGAGCAGTACTTC.

This clonotype has a count of ten or more. The V call is TRBV7-2, the J call TRBJ2-1; D might be TRBD1 (6 bases). V gave up 4 bases and J gave up 2 bases, with 12 bases separating them. This CDR3 region has 15 residues. Germline V gene sequence: CDR1 SGHTA, CDR2 FQGNSA. The CDR3 DNA reads as TGTGCCAGCAGCTCCGACAGGTTAGCCTACAATGAGCAGTTCTTC. It is translated as CASSSDRLAYNEQFF.

This clonotype was recorded many times. This rearrangement joins TRBV7-2 to TRBJ2-1; the D call may be TRBD1 or TRBD2 (5 bases each). V dropped 5 bases and J dropped 4 bases, with 15 bases sitting between them. CDR1 SGHTA and CDR2 FQGNSA come from the germline V gene. This CDR3 spans 15 amino acids. This chain's CDR3 is CASSKIGAPYNEQFF. Written as DNA, the CDR3 is TGTGCCAGCAGCAAAATCGGGGCCCCGTACAATGAGCAGTTCTTC.

There are many counts of this clonotype. This chain's CDR3 is CASSLAYLRSGANVLTF. CDR3 in DNA: TGTGCCAGCAGCTTAGCGTATTTGAGGTCTGGGGCCAACGTCCTGACTTTC. The chain joins TRBV7-2 to TRBJ2-6; D remains unclear. V was pared by 0 bases and J by 1 base, with 10 bases between. Germline assignment: CDR1 SGHTA and CDR2 FQGNSA. The CDR3 extends over 17 amino acids.

This clonotype was counted at least ten times. This sequence joins TRBV30 and TRBJ2-1; D call uncertain. The length of the CDR3 is 11 residues. The V gene's germline CDR1 is GTSNPN and CDR2 SVGIG (reference sequence). Trimming removed 4 bases at V and 10 bases at J, with 11 bases between. The chain's CDR3 is CAWTRSREQFF. In nucleotides, the CDR3 is TGTGCCTGGACCCGAAGTAGGGAGCAGTTCTTC.

This clonotype appeared many times. The CDR3 DNA reads as TGTGCCATCAGCCTAGACAGAACGGACACTGAAGCTTTCTTT. The encoded protein is CAISLDRTDTEAFF. This chain joins TRBV10-3 and TRBJ1-1, with a weak D call TRBD1 (5 bases). The CDR3 spans 14 residues. Trimming left V 6 bases short and J 3 bases short, with 14 bases between. CDR1 ENHRY and CDR2 SYGVKD come from the germline V gene.